This T cell receptor (beta chain) was documented in a study of T-cell memory formation after mild COVID-19. Overall study: Across donors, TCR clusters were largely donor specific. Whole-study results and caveats: Whether day 37 second-wave clones are SARS-CoV-2-specific was not confirmed.

The CDR3 spans 12 residues. Germline V gene sequence: CDR1 SGHAT, CDR2 FQNNGV. With 7 bases clipped from V and 5 bases from J, the junction kept 4 bases outside the gene matches. Researchers used 5'RACE with constant-segment primers to make TCR alpha and TCR beta cDNA libraries that carry sample barcodes and UMIs. TCRdb redid the calling of the 5' RACE reads with MiXCR, one entry per CDR3 protein. The sample consists of hundreds of thousands of distinct CDR3 sequences, approximately 14% of them appearing once. In regard to this clonotype: The antigen is unknown.

Sample: PBMCs or a T cell subset sorted from them (not recorded which). The V call is TRBV11-2, the J call TRBJ2-5; 7 bases are shared with TRBD2. This receptor was taken from a man between 18 and 35 years old who had mild COVID-19 (a few samples of this study predate the infection). Cell type and time point are not known. The CDR3 DNA follows: TGTGCCAGCACCCCCGGGAGGGAGACCCAGTACTTC. It yields the protein CASTPGRETQYF.